This T cell receptor beta chain was captured by sequencing in a study of breast tumors, draining lymph nodes, adjacent tissues (TCRdb year 2016). Turning to the overall study: Breast cancer patients provided tumor, adjacent nontumor tissue and axillary lymph nodes, and the study compared the TCR beta repertoires across these three sources. In human breast cancer, the study set out to evaluate how tumor, surrounding tissue and draining lymph node repertoires relate to one another and whether T cells may move between these sites.

Lymph node samples came from the axillary draining lymph nodes of breast cancer patients. The paper's findings and limits, for the study overall: Tumor and nontumor tissue repertoires were found to be significantly more similar in luminal-like than in basal-like breast cancer. The data were judged consistent with most tumor T cells deriving from the lymph node and then expanding within tumor tissue. Tumors showed preferential V and J gene usage, and their T-cell repertoire diversity fell below that of lymph nodes yet above that of nontumor tissue. The conclusion that tumor T cells originate in lymph nodes was framed as consistent with a hypothesis rather than directly demonstrated.

This clonotype came up many times. Its binding antigen is unknown. One base away there is no much larger clone; base qualities are not given. TCRdb records Illumina HiSeq 2000 as the sequencer. TCR beta chain libraries were generated by multiplex PCR amplification. High-throughput sequencing was used to analyze the amplified TCR beta chain products. The raw public reads went through TCRdb reprocessing: fastp at Q25, MiXCR clone calling, in-frame beta chains kept. Records with the same CDR3 protein are collapsed into one entry carrying the most frequent genes and DNA. This sample gives some 200,000 distinct CDR3 sequences in total; around 29% of them show up just once. Around 4.4% of the sample lies in the top ten. The CDR3 numbers 12 residues from cysteine through phenylalanine. Only the CDR3 region is kept as DNA, spanning 36 bases read in frame from base 1. From a lookup of the germline V gene (reference sequence), CDR1 and CDR2 are MNHNY and SVGAGI. A distance of 10 bases separates the germline ends of V and J, which lose 5 bases and 6 bases respectively.

The sample was axillary lymph node tissue. This TCR came from a female donor with breast cancer. Some clones in this sample may be carry-over from other donors' samples. The chain is encoded by TRBV6-6 joined to TRBJ1-2, and the D gene may be TRBD1, 6 bases matching. CDR3 protein: CASSPGQHGYTF. The base sequence is TGTGCCAGCAGTCCTGGACAGCATGGCTACACCTTC.